The rows below give T cell receptor beta chains drawn from one sample of a study of CD8+ T cells in alopecia areata. Method: immunoSEQ multiplex PCR; TCRdb's copy keeps in-frame clones and lacks some. The table includes more than 95,000 clones, approximately 60% detected once. The sequenced sample was CD4+ T cells sorted from blood, obtained at week 4, from a patient treated with tofacitinib. These receptors all come from a human donor with alopecia areata. Each CDR3 is given with its conserved first and last residue. The order of the fields is J gene, clone size, V gene, D gene, CDR3 DNA, CDR3 protein. A D gene is named only where the DNA matches it firmly. Only part of the rows carry a size: once, few, many, or a class if the clone is expanded.

TRBJ2-5 | once | TRBV27 | - | TGTGCCAGCGCCCCAGGGACCCAAGAGACCCAGTACTTC | CASAPGTQETQYF
TRBJ2-3 | - | TRBV27 | - | TGTGCCAGCAGCCGGACACGCGGCAGCACAGATACGCAGTATTTT | CASSRTRGSTDTQYF
TRBJ2-7 | - | TRBV2 | - | TGTGCCAGCAGGGACTACGAGCAGTACTTC | CASRDYEQYF
TRBJ1-5 | - | TRBV30 | - | TGTGCCTGGAGTCTCTCCGGGGCCGCGGGGCCCCAGCATTTT | CAWSLSGAAGPQHF
TRBJ1-2 | - | TRBV4-1 | TRBD1 | TGCGCCAGCAGCCAAGAAAGGGGGCTCGGCTACACCTTC | CASSQERGLGYTF
TRBJ1-6 | - | TRBV6-5 | - | TGTGCCAGCAGTGCCCAGGGGATCGATTCACCCCTCCACTTT | CASSAQGIDSPLHF
TRBJ1-4 | once | TRBV5-1 | - | TGCGCCAGCAGCTTCACTGGCGGGGTGGCAACTAATGAAAAACTGTTTTTT | CASSFTGGVATNEKLFF
TRBJ2-2 | few | TRBV4-2 | TRBD2 | TGTGCCAGCCAAAGCGGGGGGCCCAACACCGGGGAGCTGTTTTTT | CASQSGGPNTGELFF
TRBJ2-1 | - | TRBV2 | - | TGTGCCAGCAGTGAAGTTAGTCAGGAGTTCTTC | CASSEVSQEFF
TRBJ2-5 | - | TRBV19 | TRBD1 | TGTGCCAGTAGTATCGACCTTACAGGGGAGGAGACCCAGTACTTC | CASSIDLTGEETQYF
TRBJ1-1 | - | TRBV7-9 | TRBD1 | TGTGCCAGCACCCCGGGACAGGCGAACACTGAAGCTTTCTTT | CASTPGQANTEAFF
TRBJ2-7 | few | TRBV25-1 | TRBD1 | TGTGCCAGCAGTTCCCGGGAAGGACAGGGATACGAGCAGTACTTC | CASSSREGQGYEQYF
TRBJ1-2 | - | TRBV27 | TRBD1 | TGTGCCAGCAGTTGGACAGGGGGCTATGGCTACACCTTC | CASSWTGGYGYTF
TRBJ2-5 | - | TRBV15 | - | TGTGCCACCAGCAGGGAGAGAGAAGAGACCCAGTACTTC | CATSREREETQYF
TRBJ2-3 | once | TRBV7-9 | - | TGTGCCAGCAGCTTATCCCTCGGGAGTCACACAGATACGCAGTATTTT | CASSLSLGSHTDTQYF
TRBJ1-1 | few | TRBV14 | - | TGTGCCAGCAGCCAAGTTGCCGGGATGAACACTGAAGCTTTCTTT | CASSQVAGMNTEAFF
TRBJ2-7 | - | TRBV30 | - | TGTGCCTGGAGTGTTTGGCAGAACGAGCAGTACTTC | CAWSVWQNEQYF
TRBJ2-7 | - | TRBV29-1 | TRBD1 | TGCAGCGTTGGGGACAGGGGGTACGAGCAGTACTTC | CSVGDRGYEQYF
TRBJ1-2 | - | TRBV5-4 | - | TGTGCCAGCAGCTTGGCCTCAGGGACCCACTCGTATGGCTACACCTTC | CASSLASGTHSYGYTF
TRBJ1-2 | - | TRBV2 | - | TGTGCCAGCACCCCCGGTGCAGGCACCGGCGGCTACACCTTC | CASTPGAGTGGYTF
TRBJ2-7 | - | TRBV7-2 | - | TGTGCCAGCAGCTTAAGTCGGGGTTTCCCCTTAGAGCAGTACTTC | CASSLSRGFPLEQYF
TRBJ2-4 | few | TRBV21-1 | - | TGTGCCAGCAGCAAAAACAGGAGGGACAAAAACATTCAGTACTTC | CASSKNRRDKNIQYF
TRBJ1-6 | - | TRBV6-5 | - | TGTGCCAGTGATGAGAGACAGGTTCGATCACCCCTCCACTTT | CASDERQVRSPLHF
TRBJ2-3 | - | TRBV7-2 | - | TGTGCCAGCGCCCCCGGTCCCGCAGATACGCAGTATTTT | CASAPGPADTQYF
TRBJ2-1 | - | TRBV6-5 | - | TGTGCCAGCAGTCGCGGGACCGCCTCGTACAATGAGCAGTTCTTC | CASSRGTASYNEQFF
TRBJ1-1 | few | TRBV6-5 | - | TGTGCCAGCAGTAACCAGGGGAGGGTGGCTTTCTTT | CASSNQGRVAFF
TRBJ2-5 | - | TRBV6-5 | - | TGTGCCAGCGGTCGGCAAGAGACCCAGTACTTC | CASGRQETQYF
TRBJ1-2 | few | TRBV5-6 | - | TGTGCCAGCAGCTTGGTGGGACGGGATGGCTACACCTTC | CASSLVGRDGYTF